This T cell receptor beta chain was captured in a study of shared clonotypes between healthy human individuals (dated by TCRdb to the early 2020s). Study-level background: The cohort included three men and a couple of women between 18 and 49 years of age. For each donor, CD4 naive and CD4 memory were each run on three plates, CD8 naive on two plates, and CD8 memory on one plate. Blood TCR repertoires of five healthy adults were deeply sequenced to estimate repertoire size and the extent of clonotype sharing between individuals. Libraries were prepared and TCR repertoires were sequenced by different laboratories using diverse techniques, in order to increase sequencing depth and limit assay-specific biases. Per donor, leukapheresis produced somewhere between about 0.94 and 9 billion PBMCs.

In regard to this clone: It lacks a known antigen. One base away there is no much larger clone; base qualities are not given. Other DNA sequences in this specimen translate into the identical CDR3.

For CDR1 and CDR2, the germline V gene (reference sequence) lists MNHNY and SVGAGI. The CDR3 holds 12 amino acids from the cysteine to the phenylalanine. Only CDR3 DNA is held: 36 bases, read in frame from base 1. Clipping removes 6 bases from V and 3 bases from J, with 2 as the unmatched junction base count. The donors were healthy, HIV-negative adults who had no recently reported acute infections or vaccinations. Every donor was a Caucasian adult residing in Nashville, Tennessee, USA. CD4+ T cells were enriched through magnetic negative selection, after which naive cells were positively selected on CD45RA and the remaining negative fraction served as the memory subset. Blood was obtained by leukapheresis, after which PBMCs were separated by Ficoll-Histopaque density gradient centrifugation and cryopreserved in liquid nitrogen vapor phase. Purity and quantity of every magnetically sorted T cell population were checked by analytical flow cytometry. From each sorted fraction, genomic DNA was isolated and quantified by UV absorbance on a Nanodrop 2000c.

The paper as a whole reports these results and caveats: Sampling was restricted to blood, and TCR repertoires in tissue are likely to differ from TCR repertoires in blood. Pairwise subsampling led to the expectation that sequencing depth would affect the degree of clonotype sharing among donors. When a handful of donors were compared, the shared fraction of clonotypes was around 5% for naive CD4, less than 4% for naive CD8, more than 2% for memory CD4, and 0.35% to 0.4% for memory CD8. Compared with non-shared clonotypes, the clonotypes found in all four sorted-subset donors had higher generation probabilities. Even with the large sequencing depth, rarefaction of the sorted-subset datasets indicated that sequencing was incomplete. Estimated clonotype richness was generally larger for naive than for memory subsets. The small number of donors limited the genetic and exposure-history diversity represented.

TCR CDR3 regions were amplified from genomic DNA by multiplex PCR using the deep immunoSEQ assay. Extracted genomic DNA from each cell subset was distributed evenly across all wells of several immunoSEQ 96-well plates, and each plate was treated as a replicate. Each replicate PCR for sorted subsets received about 180 ng genomic DNA, equal to roughly 30,000 T cell genomes. The purified libraries were quantified using a Qubit 3.0 fluorometer, sized with a Bioanalyzer 2100, and then quantified again using the KAPA Library Quantification kit. Every immunoSEQ 96-well plate was sequenced on a dedicated single-read 150-cycle Illumina NextSeq 550 flow cell. The published analysis was carried out like this. Because only junctional sequences without quality scores were contained in the immunoSEQ output, filtering matching that applied to full-length reads could not be performed. To assign V/J genes and CDR3, sequences were annotated using PyIR, a Python wrapper for IgBLAST v1.9, with IMGT germline references. Reads were removed for weak V/J assignments (E-value above 1e-6), missing CDR3, stop codons, out-of-frame junctions, or ambiguous translated residues. V3J clonotypes were defined as sequences sharing the same inferred V gene, J gene, and CDR3 amino acid sequence. To compute the percentage overlap between repertoires, the number of shared unique clonotypes was divided by the size of the smaller repertoire. Three approaches were used to assess repertoire richness: RTK rarefaction, the Chao1 estimator, and Recon v2.1 estimates of unobserved clonotypes. Generation probabilities were computed with OLGA for all TCRbeta clonotypes obtained by the gDNA method from several donors. TCRdb stores this immuneACCESS table with in-frame sequences only. Part of the clones is absent; in the studies checked, under half of the shortfall reflects unresolved V genes, and no reason is known for the rest. V and J calls and clone size are copied from that table; D and trimming were computed from the DNA. The sample has approximately 1,500,000 clones on record, roughly 96% of them singletons. 0.95% to 1.5% of the sample is held by the ten biggest clonotypes.

This clonotype was obtained from a man aged 25 to 40 in good health. Recombination linked TRBV6-6 to TRBJ2-7; the junction holds 7 bases that match TRBD1. The specimen was naive CD4+ T cells sorted from blood. The intended sense of this specimen's cell subset or site label: CD45RA+ positively selected. The nucleotides read TGTGCCAGCAGCTACAGGGGCTACGAGCAGTACTTC. The resulting protein is CASSYRGYEQYF.